This is a list of T cell receptor beta chains from one sample in a study of long-term antiretroviral therapy in people with HIV. Repertoires were generated with immunoSEQ multiplex PCR, while TCRdb's copy carries only in-frame clones and drops some. The sample includes 11,000 or so clones, roughly 80% seen only once; the top ten take over 10%. This specimen consisted of unsorted PBMCs, obtained 1.2 years after starting antiretroviral therapy. The origin of the receptors is a man aged 35 to 55 with HIV. Each CDR3 is given with its conserved first and last residue. The order of the fields is clone size, V gene, D gene, J gene, CDR3 DNA, CDR3 protein. D genes are given only for firm matches. Clone size appears in some rows only: once, few, many, or a class for an expanded clone.

-	TRBV4-3	-	TRBJ2-7	TGCGCCAGCAGCCAAGAGGGGGACTCAGCCTACGAGCAGTACTTC	CASSQEGDSAYEQYF
-	TRBV5-1	TRBD1	TRBJ2-3	TGCGCCAGCAGCTTGGATCCAGGGGGAGATACGCAGTATTTT	CASSLDPGGDTQYF
-	TRBV5-6	-	TRBJ2-7	TGTGCCAGCAGCTCCCTGCAGGGTTACGAGCAGTACTTC	CASSSLQGYEQYF
-	TRBV7-6	-	TRBJ2-3	TGTGCCAGCAGCTTGGGAACCCGGCCTGATACGCAGTATTTT	CASSLGTRPDTQYF
-	TRBV27	-	TRBJ1-5	TGTGCCAGCAGTTTACGAGGGTCCAGCAATCAGCCCCAGCATTTT	CASSLRGSSNQPQHF
-	TRBV5-1	-	TRBJ1-2	TGCGCCAGCAGCCCGGGGGACCGAAACTATGGCTACACCTTC	CASSPGDRNYGYTF
-	TRBV5-1	TRBD2	TRBJ2-7	TGCGCCAGCAGCTTGGGGGGAGGGTACGAGCAGTACTTC	CASSLGGGYEQYF
-	TRBV27	-	TRBJ2-5	TGTGCCAGCAGTTTCGGAAGTCAAGAGACCCAGTACTTC	CASSFGSQETQYF
-	TRBV10-1	TRBD1	TRBJ2-7	TGCGCCAGCAGTTCTTCAATGACAGGGGACAAACGGGAGCAGTACTTC	CASSSSMTGDKREQYF
-	TRBV19	TRBD1	TRBJ1-5	TGTGCCAGTAGTATCCCGACAGGGCGAATAATTCAGCCCCAGCATTTT	CASSIPTGRIIQPQHF
-	TRBV5-1	-	TRBJ2-2	TGCGCCAGCAGCTTGGGCAGGAACACCGGGGAGCTGTTTTTT	CASSLGRNTGELFF
-	TRBV28	TRBD1	TRBJ1-5	TGTGCCAGCAGTCCCCTATCCGGGACAGGGAATCAGCCCCAGCATTTT	CASSPLSGTGNQPQHF
few	TRBV5-1	-	TRBJ2-7	TGCGCCAGCAGCGAGGCGGGTGGCTACGAGCAGTACTTC	CASSEAGGYEQYF
-	TRBV7-6	-	TRBJ1-6	TGTGCCAGCAGGCCTACAGAAAACTTTTCACCCCTCCACTTT	CASRPTENFSPLHF
once	TRBV11-3	-	TRBJ2-1	TGTGCCAGCAGCTTAGATCCGAGCTCCTACAATGAGCAGTTCTTC	CASSLDPSSYNEQFF
-	TRBV14	-	TRBJ2-1	TGTGCCAGCAGCCGCACTAGAAACAATGAGCAGTTCTTC	CASSRTRNNEQFF
-	TRBV28	TRBD2	TRBJ2-1	TGTGCCAGCAGTCAGACTAGCGGGGGGGCGAATGAGCAGTTCTTC	CASSQTSGGANEQFF
-	TRBV7-2	TRBD2	TRBJ2-7	TGTGCCAGCAGCCCAACTAGCGGGGCCCCGCTCGGCGAGCAGTACTTC	CASSPTSGAPLGEQYF
few	TRBV7-9	-	TRBJ1-6	TGTGCCAGCAGCGTAGATAATTCACCCCTCCACTTT	CASSVDNSPLHF
-	TRBV5-1	-	TRBJ1-4	TGCGCCAGCAGCTTGGTCGACAGTGGTGAAAAACTGTTTTTT	CASSLVDSGEKLFF
-	TRBV27	TRBD1	TRBJ1-3	TGTGCCAGCAGTTGGGGACAGCCCAAAGATGGAAACACCATATATTTT	CASSWGQPKDGNTIYF
-	TRBV27	TRBD1	TRBJ2-7	TGTGCCAGCACTCGAGGGACAGGGGGCGACGAGCAGTACTTC	CASTRGTGGDEQYF
-	TRBV7-9	-	TRBJ2-5	TGCGCCAGCAGCCAAGATTCGTCGGCGGTCCAAGAGACCCAGTACTTC	CASSQDSSAVQETQYF
-	TRBV15	TRBD1	TRBJ1-5	TGTGCCACCAGCCGGACAGGGGCCCAGCCCCAGCATTTT	CATSRTGAQPQHF
-	TRBV29-1	-	TRBJ2-7	TGCAGCGTTGAAGTTCTGAACGAGCAGTACTTC	CSVEVLNEQYF
-	TRBV27	TRBD1	TRBJ2-3	TGTGCCAGCAGTACCGGGACAGTGAGCACAGATACGCAGTATTTT	CASSTGTVSTDTQYF
-	TRBV5-1	-	TRBJ1-3	TGCGCCAGCAGCTTGGGGACGGGGATTGGAAACACCATATATTTT	CASSLGTGIGNTIYF
-	TRBV5-1	TRBD1	TRBJ2-7	TGCGCCAGCAGCCCAACCGGACAGGGTTCCGAGCAGTACTTC	CASSPTGQGSEQYF
-	TRBV11-2	TRBD2	TRBJ2-3	TGTGCCAGCAGCCCCTGGGCTAGCGGGGGTCCAGATACGCAGTATTTT	CASSPWASGGPDTQYF
-	TRBV6-5	-	TRBJ2-7	TGTGCCAGCACCTCGTGGGGGACCGACGAGCAGTACTTC	CASTSWGTDEQYF
-	TRBV10-2	-	TRBJ1-1	TGCGCCACAGACAACGGGGACCAGAACACTGAAGCTTTCTTT	CATDNGDQNTEAFF
-	TRBV9	TRBD2	TRBJ2-1	TGTGCCAGCAGCGTTGACCCCGGGGGGGGCACGGAGCAGTTCTTC	CASSVDPGGGTEQFF
-	TRBV9	-	TRBJ2-3	TGTGCCAGCAGCGTAATTGAGACAGATACGCAGTATTTT	CASSVIETDTQYF
-	TRBV4-3	TRBD2	TRBJ2-7	TGCGCCAGCAGCCAAGAGTCCCTTCTAGCGGGGAGACCTTACGAGCAGTACTTC	CASSQESLLAGRPYEQYF
-	TRBV4-1	-	TRBJ1-2	TGCGCCAGCAGCCCTCCCTCCGGGCACTTCTATGGCTACACCTTC	CASSPPSGHFYGYTF
-	TRBV10-3	-	TRBJ2-4	TGTGCCATCAGGGCGGACGAGGCCAAAAACATTCAGTACTTC	CAIRADEAKNIQYF
few	TRBV9	-	TRBJ2-7	TGTGCCAGCAGCCACGGGGGCGAGGGCTACGAGCAGTACTTC	CASSHGGEGYEQYF
-	TRBV7-9	TRBD1	TRBJ1-3	TGTGCCAGCAGCCACGACAGGGTAGGCTCTGGAAACACCATATATTTT	CASSHDRVGSGNTIYF
-	TRBV6-6	TRBD1	TRBJ1-4	TGTGCCAGCAGTTCGGGACAGGGACAGGAAAAACTGTTTTTT	CASSSGQGQEKLFF
-	TRBV27	TRBD1	TRBJ1-2	TGTGCCAGCAGACCCCGGGACAGGGCTCGACATGGCTACACCTTC	CASRPRDRARHGYTF